This T cell receptor (beta chain) was sequenced in a study of T cells in Graves' hyperthyroidism and ophthalmopathy. Trimming pared 3 bases from V and 2 bases from J, leaving 8 bases between. The V gene's germline CDR1 is MGHRA and CDR2 YSYEKL. This CDR3 is 14 amino acids long. Whole-study results and caveats: Ophthalmopathy, which appeared later, was predicted by the model a median approximately 6.7 months before onset.

TCR beta CDR3 regions were amplified from RNA transcripts. The primer set for the first-round RT-PCR of the TCR CDR3 was HTBI. TCRdb itself ran the multiplex PCR reads through MiXCR, one entry per CDR3 protein. The top ten clones hold roughly 33% of a sample with under 400,000 distinct CDR3 sequences, 16% of them seen once. Many counts were recorded for this clonotype. The target antigen is unknown. The clonotype comes from a man in his thirties or forties with Graves' hyperthyroidism. The chain employs TRBV4-1 and TRBJ1-5, with D possibly TRBD1 on 5 matching bases. Sequences were obtained from blood. The CDR3 is CASSQGLGNQPQHF. Here the CDR3 DNA reads TGCGCCAGCAGCCAGGGGCTCGGCAATCAGCCCCAGCATTTT.